A selection of T cell receptor beta chains follows, all from one sample in a study of Ad26.COV2.S vaccination and SARS-CoV-2 variants. Repertoires were generated with immunoSEQ multiplex PCR, while TCRdb's copy carries only in-frame clones and drops some. The sample comprises 320,000 or so clones, under 90% of which are singletons, and around 5.5% rests with the top ten. This material consisted of peripheral blood, taken in a trial of Ad26.COV2.S vaccine versus placebo. The receptors shown here come from a person between 18 and 59 years old who received the Ad26.COV2.S COVID-19 vaccine or a placebo. Each CDR3 is given with its conserved first and last residue. Fields, in order: J gene, V gene, clone size, CDR3 protein. Clone size is not always given. Where it is, it says once, few, many or a class for expanded clones.

>TRBJ2-1|TRBV4-3|few
CASSRWGGYNEQFF
>TRBJ1-2|TRBV19|-
CASNSGEASWNYGYTF
>TRBJ1-2|TRBV20-1|-
CSASQRVPNYGYTF
>TRBJ2-2|TRBV29-1|-
CSVEDPWTGTTGELFF
>TRBJ2-5|TRBV4-1|-
CASSQLPGGRETQYF
>TRBJ1-5|TRBV29-1|few
CSVEVEGQPQHF
>TRBJ1-1|TRBV4-1|once
CASNPTGLTEAFF
>TRBJ1-5|TRBV4-3|-
CASSQGQGFGPQHF
>TRBJ2-3|TRBV2|-
CASSPGTHTDTQYF
>TRBJ1-2|TRBV3-1/TRBV3-2|-
CASSSGDHTSGYTF
>TRBJ1-4|TRBV3-1/TRBV3-2|-
CASSQGTGVKLFF
>TRBJ1-6|TRBV5-6|-
CASSWGGTFNNSPLHF
>TRBJ1-1|TRBV10-3|-
CATYSTGDYNTEAFF
>TRBJ1-1|TRBV7-9|-
CASSRDTLNTEAFF
>TRBJ2-7|TRBV4-3|-
CASSQDRRGLEQYF
>TRBJ1-5|TRBV28|-
CASLASSGQFNQPQHF
>TRBJ1-3|TRBV4-3|-
CASSRDRALSGNTIYF
>TRBJ1-1|TRBV5-8|-
CASSLEATSHTEAFF
>TRBJ2-5|TRBV7-2|-
CASRGTGLTQYF
>TRBJ2-2|TRBV4-3|-
CASSPSSGGLVAGELFF
>TRBJ1-2|TRBV7-8|-
CASTLALRGYTF
>TRBJ1-4|TRBV12-3/TRBV12-4|-
CASSSRGGEKLFF
>TRBJ1-6|TRBV10-3|-
CAISSGENSPLHF